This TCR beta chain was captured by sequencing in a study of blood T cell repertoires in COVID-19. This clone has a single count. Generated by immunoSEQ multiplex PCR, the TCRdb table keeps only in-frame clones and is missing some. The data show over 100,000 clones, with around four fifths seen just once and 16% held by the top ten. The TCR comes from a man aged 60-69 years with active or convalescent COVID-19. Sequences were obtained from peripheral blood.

DNA of the CDR3: TGCGCCAGCAGCCGCGGGACTAGCGGGGGGTCCTACGAGCAGTACTTC. Its protein is CASSRGTSGGSYEQYF. This sequence joins TRBV4-1 and TRBJ2-7; 15 nucleotides match TRBD2. The CDR3 contains 16 residues. With V trimmed by 4 bases and J by 1 base, 2 bases remained unmatched. Germline V gene lookup returns CDR1 MGHRA and CDR2 YSYEKL.